This T cell receptor (beta chain) appears in the sequencing data of a study of tumor-infiltrating lymphocytes in primary liver carcinoma. Across the whole study: The number of productive TCRbeta reads per sample ranged from roughly 3.65 to 8 million and was similar across tissue types. General study points: Tumors and blood were compared for top-250-clone fraction, and tumors had the significantly higher value (p = 0.039).

Comments on this clonotype: Its antigen remains unidentified. The junction departs from the called germline gene at one end, perhaps through a read error.

The CDR3 is 15 residues long. Germline V gene sequence: CDR1 SGHRS, CDR2 YFSETQ. TCR beta cDNA was prepared out of approximately 500 ng total RNA by means of a constant-region primer. Modified slightly, ARM-PCR produced TCR beta libraries over three nested multiplex PCR rounds. Forward primers for TRBV1-TRBV30 and a C-beta reverse primer served the first two PCR rounds, at roughly 10 cycles each. TCRdb reprocessed the multiplex PCR reads with MiXCR, giving one entry per CDR3 protein. Counted here are 50,000 to 70,000 distinct CDR3 sequences, less than 75% occurring once; the ten biggest clones make up approximately 52%. Between roughly 20 and 30 mg of unsorted bulk tissue served as the source from which RNA and DNA were co-extracted.

The sequenced sample was liver tumor tissue from sampling region 2. The subset was: tumor region T2, inferior pole. The receptor comes from a man aged 40-50 years with primary liver carcinoma and hepatitis B virus infection. The chain recombines TRBV5-1 with TRBJ2-1; 11 bases fit TRBD2. The CDR3 region has the DNA TGCGCCTGCAGCCCACTAGCGGGGGCCTACAATGAGCAGTTCTTC. Protein sequence: CACSPLAGAYNEQFF. The whole variable domain, filled in from reference TRBV5-1 and TRBJ2-1, reads KAGVTQTPRYLIKTRGQQVTLSCSPISGHRSVSWYQQTPGQGLQFLFEYFSETQRNKGNFPGRFSGRQFSNSRSEMNVSTLELGDSALYLCACSPLAGAYNEQFFGPGTRLTVL.